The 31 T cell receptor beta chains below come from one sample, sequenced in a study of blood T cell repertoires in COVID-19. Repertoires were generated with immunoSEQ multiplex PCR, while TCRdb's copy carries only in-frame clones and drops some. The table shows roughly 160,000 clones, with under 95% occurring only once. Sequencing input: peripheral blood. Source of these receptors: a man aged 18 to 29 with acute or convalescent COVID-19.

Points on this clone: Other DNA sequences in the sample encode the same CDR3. In DNA form, the CDR3 reads TGTGCCAGCAGCGTCGGACAGGGGAACTATGGCTACACCTTC. Protein sequence: CASSVGQGNYGYTF. V is TRBV9 and J is TRBJ1-2, with 9 bases fitting TRBD1. V was clipped by 2 bases and J by 2 bases; unmatched bases: 1. Germline loops: CDR1 SGDLS, CDR2 YYNGEE. This CDR3 is built from 14 residues.

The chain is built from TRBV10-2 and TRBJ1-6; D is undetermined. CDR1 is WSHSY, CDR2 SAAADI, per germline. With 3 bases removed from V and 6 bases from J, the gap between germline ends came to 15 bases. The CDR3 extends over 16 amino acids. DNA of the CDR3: TGCGCCAGCAGTGACTACATAACAGAGGGTAATTCACCCCTCCACTTT. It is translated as CASSDYITEGNSPLHF.

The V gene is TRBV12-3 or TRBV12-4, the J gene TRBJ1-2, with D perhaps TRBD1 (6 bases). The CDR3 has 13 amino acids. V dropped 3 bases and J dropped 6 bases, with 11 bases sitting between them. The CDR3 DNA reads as TGTGCCAGCAGTTTTGGGGGGGCGGATGGCTACACCTTC. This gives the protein CASSFGGADGYTF.

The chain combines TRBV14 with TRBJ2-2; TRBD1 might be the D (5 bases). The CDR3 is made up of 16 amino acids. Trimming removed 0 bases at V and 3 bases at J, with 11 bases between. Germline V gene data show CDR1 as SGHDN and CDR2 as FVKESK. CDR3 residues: CASSQEGRGYTGELFF. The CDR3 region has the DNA TGTGCCAGCAGCCAAGAGGGAAGGGGATACACCGGGGAGCTGTTTTTT.

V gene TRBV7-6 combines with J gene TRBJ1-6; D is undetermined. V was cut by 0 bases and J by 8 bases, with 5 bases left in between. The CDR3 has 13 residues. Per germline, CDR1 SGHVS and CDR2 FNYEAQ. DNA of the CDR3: TGTGCCAGCAGCTTAGCGGCTGATTCACCCCTCCACTTT. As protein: CASSLAADSPLHF.

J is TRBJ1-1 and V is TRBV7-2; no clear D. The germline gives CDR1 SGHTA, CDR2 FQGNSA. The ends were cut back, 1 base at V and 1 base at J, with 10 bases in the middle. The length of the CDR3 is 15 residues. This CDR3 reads CASSLDLQRNTEAFF. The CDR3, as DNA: TGTGCCAGCAGCTTAGACTTACAGAGGAACACTGAAGCTTTCTTT.

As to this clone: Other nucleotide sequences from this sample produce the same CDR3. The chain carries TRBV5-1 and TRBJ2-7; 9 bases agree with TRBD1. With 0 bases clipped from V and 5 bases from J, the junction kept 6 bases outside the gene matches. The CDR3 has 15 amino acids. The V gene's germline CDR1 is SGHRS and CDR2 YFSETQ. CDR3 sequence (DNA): TGCGCCAGCAGCTTGGGACAGGGGGGTCCGCACGAGCAGTACTTC. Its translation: CASSLGQGGPHEQYF. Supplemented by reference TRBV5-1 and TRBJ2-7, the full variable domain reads KAGVTQTPRYLIKTRGQQVTLSCSPISGHRSVSWYQQTPGQGLQFLFEYFSETQRNKGNFPGRFSGRQFSNSRSEMNVSTLELGDSALYLCASSLGQGGPHEQYFGPGTRLTVT.

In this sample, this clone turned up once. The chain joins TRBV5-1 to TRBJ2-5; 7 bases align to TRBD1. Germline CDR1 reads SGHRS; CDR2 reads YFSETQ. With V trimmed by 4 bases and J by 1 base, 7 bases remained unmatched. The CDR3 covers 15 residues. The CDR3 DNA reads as TGCGCCAGCAGCGCGCAGACAGGGTTCCAAGAGACCCAGTACTTC. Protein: CASSAQTGFQETQYF.

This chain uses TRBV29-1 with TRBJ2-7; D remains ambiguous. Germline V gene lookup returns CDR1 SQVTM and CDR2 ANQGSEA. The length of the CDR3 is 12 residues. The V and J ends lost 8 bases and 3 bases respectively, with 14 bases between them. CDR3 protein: CSSHCLVYEQYF. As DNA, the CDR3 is TGCAGCTCTCACTGTTTGGTCTACGAGCAGTACTTC.

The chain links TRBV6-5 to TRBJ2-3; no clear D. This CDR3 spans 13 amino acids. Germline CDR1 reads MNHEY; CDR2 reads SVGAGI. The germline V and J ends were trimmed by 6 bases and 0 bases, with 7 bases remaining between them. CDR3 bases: TGTGCCAGCAGCCAGATGAGCACAGATACGCAGTATTTT. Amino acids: CASSQMSTDTQYF.

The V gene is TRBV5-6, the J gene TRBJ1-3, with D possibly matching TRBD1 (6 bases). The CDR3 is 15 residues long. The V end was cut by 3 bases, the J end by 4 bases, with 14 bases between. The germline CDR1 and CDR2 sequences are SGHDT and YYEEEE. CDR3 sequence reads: CASSSPGEPGNTIYF. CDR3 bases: TGTGCCAGCAGCTCGCCAGGGGAACCCGGAAACACCATATATTTT.

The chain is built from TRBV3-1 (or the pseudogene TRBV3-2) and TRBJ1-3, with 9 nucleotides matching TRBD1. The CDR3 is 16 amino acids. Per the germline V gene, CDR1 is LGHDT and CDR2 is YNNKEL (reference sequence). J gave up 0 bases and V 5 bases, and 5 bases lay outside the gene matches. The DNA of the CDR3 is TGTGCCAGCAGCGAGCAGACAGGGGGCTCTGGAAACACCATATATTTT. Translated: CASSEQTGGSGNTIYF.

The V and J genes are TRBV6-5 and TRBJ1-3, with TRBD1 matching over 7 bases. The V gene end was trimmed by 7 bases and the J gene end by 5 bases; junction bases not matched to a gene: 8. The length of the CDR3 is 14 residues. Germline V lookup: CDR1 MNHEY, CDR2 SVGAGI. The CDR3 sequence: CASTTPGGRNTIYF. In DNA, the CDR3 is TGTGCCAGCACCACCCCAGGGGGTCGAAACACCATATATTTT.

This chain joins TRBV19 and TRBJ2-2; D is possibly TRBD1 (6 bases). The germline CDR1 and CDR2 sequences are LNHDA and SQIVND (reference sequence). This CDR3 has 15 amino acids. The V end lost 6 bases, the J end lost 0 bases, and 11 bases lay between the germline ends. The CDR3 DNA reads TGTGCCAGTAGCCTCGGACAGACGAACACCGGGGAGCTGTTTTTT. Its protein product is CASSLGQTNTGELFF.

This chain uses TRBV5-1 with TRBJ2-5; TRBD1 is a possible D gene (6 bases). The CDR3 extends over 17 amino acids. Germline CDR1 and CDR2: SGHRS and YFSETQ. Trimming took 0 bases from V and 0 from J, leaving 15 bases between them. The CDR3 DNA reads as TGCGCCAGCAGCTTGGCGGTAAGGACAGCAGACCAAGAGACCCAGTACTTC. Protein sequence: CASSLAVRTADQETQYF.

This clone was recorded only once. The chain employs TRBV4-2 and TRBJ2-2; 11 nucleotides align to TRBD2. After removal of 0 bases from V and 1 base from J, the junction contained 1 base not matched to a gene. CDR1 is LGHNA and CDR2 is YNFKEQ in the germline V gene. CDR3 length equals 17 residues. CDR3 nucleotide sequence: TGTGCCAGCAGCCAAGAAGGGACTAGCGGGAACACCGGGGAGCTGTTTTTT. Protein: CASSQEGTSGNTGELFF.

The CDR3: CSASKGGADTEAFF. The CDR3 nucleotides are TGCAGTGCTAGTAAAGGGGGCGCAGACACTGAAGCTTTCTTT. The chain is built from TRBV20-1 and TRBJ1-1; 7 bases line up with TRBD1. V lost 3 bases, J lost 3 bases, and 7 bases stayed unmatched. This CDR3 is built from 14 residues. Germline V gene data show CDR1 as DFQATT and CDR2 as SNEGSKA (reference sequence).

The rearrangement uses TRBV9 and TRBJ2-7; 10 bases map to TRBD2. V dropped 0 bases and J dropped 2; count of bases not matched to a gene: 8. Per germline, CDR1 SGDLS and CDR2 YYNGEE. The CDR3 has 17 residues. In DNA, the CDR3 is TGTGCCAGCAGCGTAGGTGTTAGCGGGGGGCCCCCCTACGAGCAGTACTTC. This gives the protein CASSVGVSGGPPYEQYF.

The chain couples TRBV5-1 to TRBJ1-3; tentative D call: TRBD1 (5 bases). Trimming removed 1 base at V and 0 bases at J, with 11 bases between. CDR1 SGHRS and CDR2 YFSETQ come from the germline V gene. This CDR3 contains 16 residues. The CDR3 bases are TGCGCCAGCAGCTTGACGGACAAGCGCTCTGGAAACACCATATATTTT. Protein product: CASSLTDKRSGNTIYF.

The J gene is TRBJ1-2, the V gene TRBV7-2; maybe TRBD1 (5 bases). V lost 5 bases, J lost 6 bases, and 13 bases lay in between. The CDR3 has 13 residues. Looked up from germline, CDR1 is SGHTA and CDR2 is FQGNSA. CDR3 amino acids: CASSPGPTNGYTF. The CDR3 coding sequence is TGTGCCAGCAGCCCAGGGCCAACCAATGGCTACACCTTC.

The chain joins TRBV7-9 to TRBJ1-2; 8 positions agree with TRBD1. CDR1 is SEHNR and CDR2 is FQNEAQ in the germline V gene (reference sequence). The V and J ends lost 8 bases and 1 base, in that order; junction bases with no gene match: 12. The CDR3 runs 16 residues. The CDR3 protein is CASQDVQGAVNYGYTF. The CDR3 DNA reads TGTGCCAGCCAAGACGTTCAGGGGGCCGTTAACTATGGCTACACCTTC.

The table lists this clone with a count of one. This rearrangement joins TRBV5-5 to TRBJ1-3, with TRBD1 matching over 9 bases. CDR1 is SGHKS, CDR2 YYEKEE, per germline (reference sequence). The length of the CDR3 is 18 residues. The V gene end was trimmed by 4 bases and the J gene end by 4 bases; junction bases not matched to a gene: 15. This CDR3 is CASSPGTGTLVVGNTIYF. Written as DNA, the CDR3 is TGTGCCAGCAGCCCCGGGACAGGGACGTTAGTGGTCGGAAACACCATATATTTT.

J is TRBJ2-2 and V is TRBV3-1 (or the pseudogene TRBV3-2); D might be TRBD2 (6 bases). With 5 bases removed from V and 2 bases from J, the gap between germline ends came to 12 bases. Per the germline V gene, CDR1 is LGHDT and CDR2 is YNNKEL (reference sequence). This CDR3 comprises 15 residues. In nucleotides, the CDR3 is TGTGCCAGCAGCACCAGGAGGGTAAACACCGGGGAGCTGTTTTTT. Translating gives CASSTRRVNTGELFF.

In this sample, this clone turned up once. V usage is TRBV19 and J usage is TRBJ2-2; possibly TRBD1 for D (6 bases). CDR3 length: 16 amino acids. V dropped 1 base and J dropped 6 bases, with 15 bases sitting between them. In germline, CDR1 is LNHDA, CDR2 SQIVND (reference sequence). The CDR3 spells CASSIGRGGWAGELFF. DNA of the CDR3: TGTGCCAGTAGTATAGGCCGAGGGGGATGGGCCGGGGAGCTGTTTTTT.

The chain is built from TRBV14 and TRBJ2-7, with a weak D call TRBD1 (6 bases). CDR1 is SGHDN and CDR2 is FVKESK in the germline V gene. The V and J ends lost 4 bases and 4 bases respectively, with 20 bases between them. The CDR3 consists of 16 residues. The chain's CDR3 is CASSPPWGRGSYEQYF. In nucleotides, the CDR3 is TGTGCCAGCAGCCCACCCTGGGGCAGGGGATCGTACGAGCAGTACTTC.

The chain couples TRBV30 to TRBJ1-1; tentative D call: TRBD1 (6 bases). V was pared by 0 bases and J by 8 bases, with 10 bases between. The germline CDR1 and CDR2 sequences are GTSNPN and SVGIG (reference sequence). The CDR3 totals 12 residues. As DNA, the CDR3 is TGTGCCTGGAGTGTAGGGGGACCGGAAGCTTTCTTT. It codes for CAWSVGGPEAFF.

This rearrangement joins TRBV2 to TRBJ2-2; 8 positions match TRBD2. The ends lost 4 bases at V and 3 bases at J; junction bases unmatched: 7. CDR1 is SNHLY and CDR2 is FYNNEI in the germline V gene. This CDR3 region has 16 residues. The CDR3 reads CASSVQQAGDTGELFF. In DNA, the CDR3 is TGTGCCAGCAGTGTTCAGCAAGCGGGGGACACCGGGGAGCTGTTTTTT.

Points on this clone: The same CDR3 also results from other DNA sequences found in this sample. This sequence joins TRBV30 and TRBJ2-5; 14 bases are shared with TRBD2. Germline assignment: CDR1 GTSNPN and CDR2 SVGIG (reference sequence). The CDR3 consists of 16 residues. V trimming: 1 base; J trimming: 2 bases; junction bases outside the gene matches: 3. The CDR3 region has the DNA TGTGCCTGGAGTGGACTAGCGGGGGGGGCGCAAGAGACCCAGTACTTC. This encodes CAWSGLAGGAQETQYF. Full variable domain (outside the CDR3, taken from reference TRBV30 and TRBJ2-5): SQTIHQWPATLVQPVGSPLSLECTVEGTSNPNLYWYRQAAGRGLQLLFYSVGIGQISSEVPQNLSASRPQDRQFILSSKKLLLSDSGFYLCAWSGLAGGAQETQYFGPGTRLLVL.

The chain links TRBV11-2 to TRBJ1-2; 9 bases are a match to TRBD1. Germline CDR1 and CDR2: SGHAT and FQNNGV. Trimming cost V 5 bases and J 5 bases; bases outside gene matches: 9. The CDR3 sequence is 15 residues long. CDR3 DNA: TGTGCCAGCAGCGCAACCGGGACAGGGTTTTATGGCTACACCTTC. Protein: CASSATGTGFYGYTF. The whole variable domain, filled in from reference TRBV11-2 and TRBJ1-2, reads EAGVAQSPRYKIIEKRQSVAFWCNPISGHATLYWYQQILGQGPKLLIQFQNNGVVDDSQLPKDRFSAERLKGVDSTLKIQPAKLEDSAVYLCASSATGTGFYGYTFGSGTRLTVV.

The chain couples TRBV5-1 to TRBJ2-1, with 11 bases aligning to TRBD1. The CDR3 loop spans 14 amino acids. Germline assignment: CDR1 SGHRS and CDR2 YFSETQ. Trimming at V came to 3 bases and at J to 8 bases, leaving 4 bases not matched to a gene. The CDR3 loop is CASSWDRGVDEQFF. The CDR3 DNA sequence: TGCGCCAGCAGCTGGGACAGGGGGGTAGATGAGCAGTTCTTC.

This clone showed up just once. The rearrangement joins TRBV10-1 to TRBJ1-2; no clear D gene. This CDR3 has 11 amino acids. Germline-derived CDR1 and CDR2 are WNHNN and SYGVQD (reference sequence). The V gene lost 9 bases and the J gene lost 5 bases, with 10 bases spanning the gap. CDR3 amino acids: CASLRRYGYTF. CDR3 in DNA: TGCGCCAGTTTACGGAGATATGGCTACACCTTC.